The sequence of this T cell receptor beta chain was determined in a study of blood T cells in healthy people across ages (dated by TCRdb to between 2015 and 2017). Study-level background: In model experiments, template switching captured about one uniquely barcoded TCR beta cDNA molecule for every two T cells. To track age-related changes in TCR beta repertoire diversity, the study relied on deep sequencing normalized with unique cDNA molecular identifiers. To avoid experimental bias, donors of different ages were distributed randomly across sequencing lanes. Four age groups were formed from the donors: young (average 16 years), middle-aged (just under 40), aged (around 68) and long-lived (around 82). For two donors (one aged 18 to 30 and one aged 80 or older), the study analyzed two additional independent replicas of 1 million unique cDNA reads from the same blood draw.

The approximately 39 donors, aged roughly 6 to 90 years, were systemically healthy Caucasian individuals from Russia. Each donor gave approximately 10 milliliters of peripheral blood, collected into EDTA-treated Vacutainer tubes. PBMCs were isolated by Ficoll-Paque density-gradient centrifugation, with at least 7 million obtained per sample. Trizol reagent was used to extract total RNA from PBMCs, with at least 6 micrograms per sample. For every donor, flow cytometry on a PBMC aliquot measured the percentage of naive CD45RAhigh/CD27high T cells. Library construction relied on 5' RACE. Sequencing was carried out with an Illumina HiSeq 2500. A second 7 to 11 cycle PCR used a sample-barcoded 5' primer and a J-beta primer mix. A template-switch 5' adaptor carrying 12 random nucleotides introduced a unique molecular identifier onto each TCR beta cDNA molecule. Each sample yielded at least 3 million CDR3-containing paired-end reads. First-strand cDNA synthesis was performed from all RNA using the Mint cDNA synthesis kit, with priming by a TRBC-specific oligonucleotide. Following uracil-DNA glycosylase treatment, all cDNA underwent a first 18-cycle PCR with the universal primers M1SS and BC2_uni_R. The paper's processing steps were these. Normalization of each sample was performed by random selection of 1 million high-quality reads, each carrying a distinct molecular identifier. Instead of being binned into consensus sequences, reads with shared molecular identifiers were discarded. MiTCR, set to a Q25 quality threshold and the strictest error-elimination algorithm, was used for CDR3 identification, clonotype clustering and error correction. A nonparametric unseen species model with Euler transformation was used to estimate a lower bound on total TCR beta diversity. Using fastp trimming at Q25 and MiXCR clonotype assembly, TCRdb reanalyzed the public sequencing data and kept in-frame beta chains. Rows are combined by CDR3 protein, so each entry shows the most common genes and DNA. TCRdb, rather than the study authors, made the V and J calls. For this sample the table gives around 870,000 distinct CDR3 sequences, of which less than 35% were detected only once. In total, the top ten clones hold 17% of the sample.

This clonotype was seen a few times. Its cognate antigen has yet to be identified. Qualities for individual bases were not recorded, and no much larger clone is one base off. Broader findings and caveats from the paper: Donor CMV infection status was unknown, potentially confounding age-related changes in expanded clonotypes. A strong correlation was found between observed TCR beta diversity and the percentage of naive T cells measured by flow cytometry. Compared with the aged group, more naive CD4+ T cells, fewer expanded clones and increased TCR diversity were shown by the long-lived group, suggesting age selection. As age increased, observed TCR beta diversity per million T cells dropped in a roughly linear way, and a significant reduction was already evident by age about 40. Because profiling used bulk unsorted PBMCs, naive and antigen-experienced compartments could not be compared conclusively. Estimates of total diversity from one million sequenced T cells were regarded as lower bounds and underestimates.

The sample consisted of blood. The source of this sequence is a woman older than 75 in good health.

The nucleotide sequence reads TGTGCCAGCAGCCTACTTGGCCGGAGGACGAACAATGAGCAGTTCTTC. It codes for CASSLLGRRTNNEQFF. The sequence links TRBV14 to TRBJ2-1; the D segment could be TRBD2, given 5 matching bases. The cysteine opens and the phenylalanine closes a CDR3 of 16 amino acids. The entry retains the CDR3 DNA only, 48 bases that are in frame from base 1. Trimming costs V 4 bases and J 5 bases, and their ends lie 18 bases apart. CDR1 and CDR2 are read off the germline V gene as SGHDN and FVKESK.